The sample holds one count of the clone carrying this T cell receptor beta chain. Antigen: not known. A read error may explain this, as a much larger clone is one base away. Primers covering all TCR V genes were used in emulsion RT-PCR on CD8+ T cells. Blocking oligonucleotides added to a second nested PCR suppressed unpaired genes. TCRdb re-derived calls from the emulsion pairing reads in MiXCR, one entry per CDR3 protein. The top ten hold around three fifths of the sample, which has around 43,000 distinct CDR3 sequences, 45% seen once. The data were taken from a study of T cell repertoires in breast cancer. The study, taken as a whole, reports: Seven or more patient tumors shared eighteen TCR pairs rarely seen in control blood.

Sequenced: CD8+ T cells. The source is a pool of human donors with breast cancer or a healthy control (not recorded which).

The CDR3 spells CAILTRPEQYF. The CDR3 bases are TGTGCCATCTTGACTAGACCCGAGCAGTACTTC. The J gene is TRBJ2-7, the V gene TRBV6-1; a weak D match, TRBD2 (6 bases). The CDR3 is 11 amino acids. Germline CDR1 is MNHNS and CDR2 is SASEGT. V lost 10 bases and J lost 6, with 13 bases in between.